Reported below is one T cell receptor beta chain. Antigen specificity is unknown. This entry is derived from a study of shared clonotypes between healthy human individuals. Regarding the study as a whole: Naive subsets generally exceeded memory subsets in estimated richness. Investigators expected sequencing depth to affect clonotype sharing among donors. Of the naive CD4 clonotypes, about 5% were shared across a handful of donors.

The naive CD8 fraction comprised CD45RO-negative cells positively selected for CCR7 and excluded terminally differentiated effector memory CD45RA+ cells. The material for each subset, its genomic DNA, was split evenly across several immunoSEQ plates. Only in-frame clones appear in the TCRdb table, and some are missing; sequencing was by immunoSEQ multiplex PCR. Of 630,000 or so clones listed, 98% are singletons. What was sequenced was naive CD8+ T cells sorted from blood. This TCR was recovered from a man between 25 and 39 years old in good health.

CDR3 DNA sequence: TGTGCCAGCAGCTTGGGGGGAGGTTACGAGCAGTACTTC. Residues: CASSLGGGYEQYF. This chain uses TRBV5-5 with TRBJ2-7, with D possibly TRBD2 on 6 matching bases. The CDR3 is 13 amino acids. CDR1 SGHKS and CDR2 YYEKEE come from the germline V gene (reference sequence). V was cut by 0 bases and J by 4 bases, with 8 bases left in between.